This is a list of T cell receptor beta chains from one sample in a study of blood T cell repertoires in COVID-19. The data were produced by immunoSEQ multiplex PCR, yet TCRdb's version contains in-frame clones alone and is incomplete. The table lists about 380,000 clones, around 87% of them singletons, with approximately 6.2% in the top ten. The sample consisted of peripheral blood. Receptor source: a man younger than 35 with active or convalescent COVID-19. CDR3s include the opening cysteine and the closing phenylalanine or tryptophan. The order of the fields is D gene, clone size, V gene, J gene, CDR3 protein, CDR3 DNA. A D gene is named only where the DNA matches it firmly. Part of the rows lack a size; the others show once, few, many or a class for expanded clones.

d_call: NA
clone_size: NA
v_call: TRBV10-3
j_call: TRBJ2-7
cdr3_aa: CAIMGGMGDSYEQYF
cdr3_nt: TGTGCCATCATGGGCGGGATGGGCGATTCCTACGAGCAGTACTTC

d_call: TRBD1
clone_size: NA
v_call: TRBV4-1
j_call: TRBJ1-4
cdr3_aa: CASSQFGTATNEKLFF
cdr3_nt: TGCGCCAGCAGCCAATTTGGGACAGCAACTAATGAAAAACTGTTTTTT

d_call: TRBD1
clone_size: NA
v_call: TRBV11-3
j_call: TRBJ1-1
cdr3_aa: CASSLQGGLAFF
cdr3_nt: TGTGCCAGCAGTCTTCAGGGGGGTCTGGCTTTCTTT

d_call: NA
clone_size: NA
v_call: TRBV6-5
j_call: TRBJ2-2
cdr3_aa: CASSYPLGTNTGELFF
cdr3_nt: TGTGCCAGCAGTTACCCCCTAGGTACCAACACCGGGGAGCTGTTTTTT

d_call: TRBD1
clone_size: once
v_call: TRBV19
j_call: TRBJ2-3
cdr3_aa: CASSILAGGPDTQYF
cdr3_nt: TGTGCCAGTAGTATCTTGGCAGGGGGCCCAGATACGCAGTATTTT

d_call: NA
clone_size: once
v_call: TRBV19
j_call: TRBJ2-1
cdr3_aa: CASSIGLRGYNEQFF
cdr3_nt: TGTGCCAGTAGTATAGGATTGCGGGGATACAATGAGCAGTTCTTC

d_call: NA
clone_size: NA
v_call: TRBV6-2/TRBV6-3
j_call: TRBJ2-7
cdr3_aa: CASSQGMGEQYF
cdr3_nt: TGTGCCAGCAGCCAGGGGATGGGGGAGCAGTACTTC

d_call: NA
clone_size: NA
v_call: TRBV21-1
j_call: TRBJ1-1
cdr3_aa: CASSPMEGNTEAFF
cdr3_nt: TGTGCCAGCAGCCCGATGGAGGGGAACACTGAAGCTTTCTTT

d_call: NA
clone_size: NA
v_call: TRBV28
j_call: TRBJ1-2
cdr3_aa: CASSLPSYGYTF
cdr3_nt: TGTGCCAGCAGTTTACCCTCCTATGGCTACACCTTC

d_call: NA
clone_size: NA
v_call: TRBV7-2
j_call: TRBJ1-6
cdr3_aa: CASSLLVGLSPLHF
cdr3_nt: TGTGCCAGCAGCTTGCTTGTGGGGCTTTCACCCCTCCACTTT

d_call: TRBD1
clone_size: NA
v_call: TRBV14
j_call: TRBJ1-2
cdr3_aa: CASSQVGTVFSGYTF
cdr3_nt: TGTGCCAGCAGCCAAGTAGGGACAGTTTTCTCCGGCTACACCTTC

d_call: TRBD1
clone_size: NA
v_call: TRBV3-1/TRBV3-2
j_call: TRBJ1-2
cdr3_aa: CASSRETGVFGYTF
cdr3_nt: TGTGCCAGCAGCCGGGAGACAGGGGTGTTTGGCTACACCTTC

d_call: TRBD2
clone_size: NA
v_call: TRBV28
j_call: TRBJ2-2
cdr3_aa: CASSLSVAGGTGELFF
cdr3_nt: TGTGCCAGCAGTTTATCAGTAGCGGGAGGCACCGGGGAGCTGTTTTTT

d_call: NA
clone_size: NA
v_call: TRBV30
j_call: TRBJ1-4
cdr3_aa: CAWSSRHHEKLFF
cdr3_nt: TGTGCCTGGAGTTCAAGACACCACGAAAAACTGTTTTTT

d_call: TRBD2
clone_size: NA
v_call: TRBV10-3
j_call: TRBJ2-7
cdr3_aa: CAITGGETYEQYF
cdr3_nt: TGTGCCATCACCGGGGGGGAGACCTACGAGCAGTACTTC

d_call: TRBD2
clone_size: NA
v_call: TRBV5-6
j_call: TRBJ2-3
cdr3_aa: CASRPERENTDTQYF
cdr3_nt: TGTGCCAGCAGACCCGAGCGGGAGAACACAGATACGCAGTATTTT

d_call: NA
clone_size: NA
v_call: TRBV6-2/TRBV6-3
j_call: TRBJ2-7
cdr3_aa: CASSRGRDRPSYEQYF
cdr3_nt: TGTGCCAGCAGTCGCGGAAGAGACAGGCCCTCCTACGAGCAGTACTTC

d_call: NA
clone_size: NA
v_call: TRBV7-9
j_call: TRBJ2-3
cdr3_aa: CASSSLSAGYRTDTQYF
cdr3_nt: TGTGCCAGCAGCTCTTTATCGGCGGGCTACCGCACAGATACGCAGTATTTT

d_call: NA
clone_size: NA
v_call: TRBV28
j_call: TRBJ2-5
cdr3_aa: CASSLEGGETQYF
cdr3_nt: TGTGCCAGCAGTTTAGAGGGGGGGGAGACCCAGTACTTC

d_call: NA
clone_size: NA
v_call: TRBV19
j_call: TRBJ2-7
cdr3_aa: CASSSPASGENYEQYF
cdr3_nt: TGTGCCAGTAGTTCGCCCGCATCGGGGGAAAACTACGAGCAGTACTTC

d_call: NA
clone_size: NA
v_call: TRBV29-1
j_call: TRBJ1-1
cdr3_aa: CSGTLNTEAFF
cdr3_nt: TGCAGCGGTACATTGAACACTGAAGCTTTCTTT

d_call: NA
clone_size: NA
v_call: TRBV5-8
j_call: TRBJ1-5
cdr3_aa: CASSLSGISNQPQHF
cdr3_nt: TGTGCCAGCAGCTTGTCAGGGATCAGCAATCAGCCCCAGCATTTT

d_call: NA
clone_size: NA
v_call: TRBV6-2/TRBV6-3
j_call: TRBJ2-1
cdr3_aa: CASSNPTFQPGSHNEQFF
cdr3_nt: TGTGCCAGCAGTAACCCAACATTCCAACCGGGGTCCCACAATGAGCAGTTCTTC